Below, one T cell receptor beta chain is given with its context. TCRdb independently ran MiXCR on the RACE reads; one entry per CDR3 protein. This sample has about 190,000 distinct CDR3 sequences, with about 25% found just once. This sample is drawn from a study of human T cells and chemical hapten exposure. Looking at the study overall: Patients, mostly women, had alopecia areata, alopecia totalis or alopecia universalis.

The time point was: patch test 3, about 24 weeks after DPC sensitization. Treatment in this sample: therapeutic diphenylcyclopropenone sensitization with weekly scalp DPC. The CDR3 is 14 amino acids. Trimming stripped 10 bases from V and 0 bases from J, with 13 bases between. Germline V gives CDR1 MNHNY, CDR2 SVGAGI (reference sequence). The V call is TRBV6-6, the J call TRBJ2-1; perhaps D is TRBD1 or TRBD2 (5 bases each). The source of this sequence is a woman in her 40s with alopecia areata. Some clones in this sample may be carry-over from other donors' samples. The starting material was whole blood, obtained in connection with sensitization to the hapten diphenylcyclopropenone (DPC). In DNA form, the CDR3 reads TGTGCCACCCGCGAGGGGAGCTCCTACAATGAGCAGTTCTTC. Translation gives CATREGSSYNEQFF.